The next 30 T cell receptor beta chains were all read from a single sample in a study of memory CD4+ T cells and cytomegalovirus serostatus. Assay: immunoSEQ multiplex PCR; the TCRdb copy retains only in-frame clones and omits some. The repertoire holds about 56,000 clones, with about 70% as singletons. The sort gate was single viable CD3+CD4+CD8-CD45RO+ cells for memory CD4+ T cells. The sample comprised memory CD4+ T cells from blood. The receptors come from an adult in good health and CMV-seropositive.

V is TRBV7-8 and J is TRBJ2-3, with D hard to call. Germline CDR1 is SGHVS and CDR2 is FQNEAQ. The V end was cut by 6 bases, the J end by 4 bases, with 17 bases between. The CDR3 consists of 15 residues. The DNA of the CDR3 is TGTGCCAGCAGTGAGTCCCCCTTGGTTTCAGATACGCAGTATTTT. Protein product: CASSESPLVSDTQYF. The entire variable domain, with the rest obtained from reference TRBV7-8 and TRBJ2-3, is as follows: GAGVSQSPRYKVAKRGQDVALRCDPISGHVSLFWYQQALGQGPEFLTYFQNEAQLDKSGLPSDRFFAERPEGSVSTLKIQRTQQEDSAVYLCASSESPLVSDTQYFGPGTRLTVL.

The CDR3 spells CASRWTGAPLNTEAFF. CDR3 in DNA: TGCGCCAGCAGGTGGACAGGGGCCCCGTTGAACACTGAAGCTTTCTTT. V is TRBV5-1 and J is TRBJ1-1, with 9 positions matching TRBD1. This CDR3 spans 16 amino acids. V lost 5 bases and J lost 0; bases outside the gene matches: 8. The germline V gene has CDR1 SGHRS and CDR2 YFSETQ.

The V and J genes are TRBV9 and TRBJ1-3; TRBD1 is a possible D gene (5 bases). The germline V gene has CDR1 SGDLS and CDR2 YYNGEE. This CDR3 spans 15 amino acids. Trimming pared 0 bases from V and 1 base from J, leaving 8 bases between. CDR3 region: CASSVDGASGNTIYF. The DNA for the CDR3 is TGTGCCAGCAGCGTAGACGGGGCGTCTGGAAACACCATATATTTT.

The chain joins TRBV2 to TRBJ1-4; perhaps TRBD1 as D (5 bases). The CDR3 covers 13 residues. Per the germline V gene, CDR1 is SNHLY and CDR2 is FYNNEI. The V end was cut by 8 bases, the J end by 3 bases, with 10 bases between. Written as DNA, the CDR3 is TGTGCCAGCCAAGGACAAGCTAATGAAAAACTGTTTTTT. Residues: CASQGQANEKLFF.

V gene TRBV12-2 combines with J gene TRBJ2-7; whether TRBD2, the table's D call, matches the DNA was not checked. TRBV12-2 is tagged as a pseudogene. The length of the CDR3 is 15 residues. In nucleotides, the CDR3 is TGTGCAAGTCGCCCGCCCGGAACGGGTACTGACGAGCAGTACGTC. Protein: CASRPPGTGTDEQYV.

The chain links TRBV7-8 to TRBJ2-5, with TRBD1 matching over 7 bases. V lost 2 bases, J lost 2 bases, and 5 bases stayed unmatched. Germline CDR1 SGHVS, CDR2 FQNEAQ. CDR3 length: 15 residues. CDR3 residues: CASSLRQGIQETQYF. In DNA form, the CDR3 reads TGTGCCAGCAGCTTACGACAGGGTATACAAGAGACCCAGTACTTC.

This clone came up a few times. This CDR3 is CASSLGGTYEQYF. The CDR3 DNA reads as TGTGCCAGCAGCTTAGGCGGGACCTACGAGCAGTACTTC. The chain recombines TRBV7-2 with TRBJ2-7; possibly TRBD2 for D (6 bases). Germline values: CDR1 SGHTA, CDR2 FQGNSA. Between the trimmed V and J ends, which lost 1 base and 2 bases, there was a span of 6 bases. This CDR3 has 13 residues.

This clone was recorded a few times. This chain joins TRBV7-9 and TRBJ2-3; D call uncertain. V lost 10 bases, J lost 3 bases, and 8 bases lay in between. Germline V gives CDR1 SEHNR, CDR2 FQNEAQ (reference sequence). The CDR3 consists of 11 residues. CDR3 DNA sequence: TGTGCCATTGGAGAGACAGATACGCAGTATTTT. Translation gives CAIGETDTQYF.

For this clone: This specimen includes other DNA sequences encoding the same CDR3. The chain uses TRBV10-1 and TRBJ1-1; no clear D. This CDR3 region has 13 residues. V was shortened by 6 bases and J by 1 base, with 9 bases between the two germline ends. Germline V gives CDR1 WNHNN, CDR2 SYGVQD (reference sequence). CDR3 nucleotides: TGCGCCAGCAGGGTAGATGAGAACACTGAAGCTTTCTTT. Translated: CASRVDENTEAFF.

The rearrangement links TRBV27 to TRBJ1-2; possibly TRBD1 for D (6 bases). Deletions cut 10 bases from V and 7 bases from J, with 19 bases between. The CDR3 is made up of 13 amino acids. The germline V gene has CDR1 MNHEY and CDR2 SMNVEV (reference sequence). The CDR3 nucleotides are TGTGCCACGGGACACCCCAAAGGAGGTGGCTACACCTTC. Translation gives CATGHPKGGGYTF.

The rearrangement links TRBV6-1 to TRBJ2-2; 7 positions match TRBD2. The CDR3 sequence is 14 residues long. With V trimmed by 3 bases and J by 6 bases, 4 bases remained unmatched. The germline V gene has CDR1 MNHNS and CDR2 SASEGT. The CDR3 region has the DNA TGTGCCAGCAGTGACCTGGCGGGAGCCGGGGAGCTGTTTTTT. Its protein is CASSDLAGAGELFF.

The rearrangement links TRBV28 to TRBJ1-2; 10 nucleotides align to TRBD1. Germline lookup yields CDR1 MDHEN and CDR2 SYDVKM. With V trimmed by 8 bases and J by 4 bases, 7 bases remained unmatched. The CDR3 contains 14 residues. In DNA form, the CDR3 reads TGTGCCAGCGGAAGACAGGGGGCGGGCTATGGCTACACCTTC. This encodes CASGRQGAGYGYTF.

The chain couples TRBV18 to TRBJ1-2; D is uncertain. The CDR3 has 13 amino acids. CDR1 is KGHSH, CDR2 LQKENI, per germline. Trimming shortened V by 3 bases and J by 8 bases, and 13 bases separated the two germline ends. The CDR3 reads CASSPDGRIGYTF. CDR3 sequence (DNA): TGTGCCAGCTCACCTGACGGCCGTATAGGCTACACCTTC. Complete variable domain (other parts from reference TRBV18 and TRBJ1-2): NAGVMQNPRHLVRRRGQEARLRCSPMKGHSHVYWYRQLPEEGLKFMVYLQKENIIDESGMPKERFSAEFPKEGPSILRIQQVVRGDSAAYFCASSPDGRIGYTFGSGTRLTVV.

The chain has TRBV18 and TRBJ2-5, with 9 bases matching TRBD1. Germline V gene sequence: CDR1 KGHSH, CDR2 LQKENI. V gave up 3 bases and J gave up 5 bases; unmatched junction bases: 7. The CDR3 loop spans 15 amino acids. CDR3 sequence: CASSPLGQGGETQYF. The CDR3 DNA sequence: TGTGCCAGCTCACCGCTGGGACAGGGAGGGGAGACCCAGTACTTC.

V gene TRBV28 combines with J gene TRBJ2-2; possible D gene TRBD2, 5 bases. Trimming cost V 5 bases and J 6 bases, with 13 bases left between them. The CDR3 runs 14 residues. Germline assignment: CDR1 MDHEN and CDR2 SYDVKM. In DNA form, the CDR3 reads TGTGCCAGCAGTCCTCCGGGGAATCCCGGGGAGCTGTTTTTT. Translating gives CASSPPGNPGELFF. Full variable domain (rest looked up from reference TRBV28 and TRBJ2-2): DVKVTQSSRYLVKRTGEKVFLECVQDMDHENMFWYRQDPGLGLRLIYFSYDVKMKEKGDIPEGYSVSREKKERFSLILESASTNQTSMYLCASSPPGNPGELFFGEGSRLTVL.

The rearrangement uses TRBV7-9 and TRBJ2-7, with 10 bases matching TRBD1. There are 15 residues in the CDR3. V lost 6 bases and J lost 0; bases outside the gene matches: 5. CDR1 is SEHNR, CDR2 FQNEAQ, per germline (reference sequence). The CDR3 here is CASRQGTGDSYEQYF. CDR3 nucleotides: TGTGCCAGCAGGCAAGGGACAGGGGACTCCTACGAGCAGTACTTC.

The gene calls are TRBV7-2 and TRBJ1-2, with D hard to call. V was pared by 4 bases and J by 3 bases, with 9 bases between. The CDR3 spans 13 residues. Germline assignment: CDR1 SGHTA and CDR2 FQGNSA. CDR3: CASSSQAYYGYTF. The CDR3 DNA sequence: TGTGCCAGCAGCTCGCAGGCTTACTATGGCTACACCTTC.

The genes are TRBV28 and TRBJ2-3, with D hard to call. V lost 8 bases, J lost 5 bases, and 11 bases lay in between. Germline V gives CDR1 MDHEN, CDR2 SYDVKM. The length of the CDR3 is 12 residues. The CDR3 is CASGLSLDTQYF. The DNA for the CDR3 is TGTGCCAGCGGGTTGAGCCTAGATACGCAGTATTTT.

This CDR3 is CASSPQGAGTNYGYTF. In nucleotides, the CDR3 is TGCGCCAGCAGCCCACAGGGGGCCGGTACTAACTATGGCTACACCTTC. The gene calls are TRBV4-3 and TRBJ1-2; TRBD1 matches 9 bases. The CDR3 has 16 amino acids. The germline CDR1 and CDR2 sequences are LGHNA and YSLEER. With V trimmed by 4 bases and J by 0 bases, 6 bases remained unmatched.

The chain couples TRBV30 to TRBJ2-3, with 10 bases identical to TRBD2. The V gene's germline CDR1 is GTSNPN and CDR2 SVGIG (reference sequence). This CDR3 region has 15 residues. V shed 8 bases and J 5 bases; nucleotides not matched to a gene: 13. The chain's CDR3 is CATRLAGGRVDTQYF. Here the CDR3 DNA reads TGTGCCACTCGACTAGCGGGCGGGAGGGTAGATACGCAGTATTTT.

As to this clone: The junction departs from the called germline gene at one end, perhaps through a read error. The chain joins TRBV5-5 to TRBJ1-2; D gene unclear. The length of the CDR3 is 15 residues. Germline CDR1 reads SGHKS; CDR2 reads YYEKEE (reference sequence). The CDR3 reads CASRLAVSQLGGYTF. CDR3 DNA sequence: TGTGCCAGCCGCTTGGCAGTCAGCCAACTAGGTGGCTACACCTTC.

This clone came up a few times. The chain recombines TRBV6-6 with TRBJ1-3; D is undetermined. V lost 2 bases to trimming and J lost 7 bases, with 12 bases between them. Germline V lookup: CDR1 MNHNY, CDR2 SVGAGI (reference sequence). The CDR3 covers 14 residues. The DNA of the CDR3 is TGTGCCAGCAGTTACCCCAGGATTGGCAACACCATATATTTT. This codes for CASSYPRIGNTIYF.

The rearrangement links TRBV29-1 to TRBJ1-2; 8 nucleotides line up with TRBD1. V shed 2 bases and J 5 bases; nucleotides not matched to a gene: 7. Germline assignment: CDR1 SQVTM and CDR2 ANQGSEA. The CDR3 contains 14 residues. The DNA for the CDR3 is TGCAGCGTTGAAAGACAGGGGCGGAAGTATGGCTACACCTTC. Translating it yields CSVERQGRKYGYTF. The full variable domain, its missing parts supplied by reference TRBV29-1 and TRBJ1-2, is SAVISQKPSRDICQRGTSLTIQCQVDSQVTMMFWYRQQPGQSLTLIATANQGSEATYESGFVIDKFPISRPNLTFSTLTVSNMSPEDSSIYLCSVERQGRKYGYTFGSGTRLTVV.

This CDR3 reads CASSYSRSSYEQYV. CDR3 sequence (DNA): TGTGCCAGCAGTTATTCTAGAAGCTCCTACGAGCAGTACGTC. The chain has TRBV6-5 and TRBJ2-7; D remains unclear. Trimming shortened V by 3 bases and J by 0 bases, and 9 bases separated the two germline ends. This CDR3 contains 14 residues. The V gene's germline CDR1 is MNHEY and CDR2 SVGAGI.

CDR3 sequence reads: CATSRDHSVGTEAFF. The CDR3 bases are TGTGCCACCAGCAGAGATCATTCGGTGGGCACTGAAGCTTTCTTT. The rearrangement joins TRBV15 to TRBJ1-1; D unclear. Germline CDR1 and CDR2: LNHNV and YYDKDF (reference sequence). The CDR3 sequence is 15 residues long. The germline V and J ends were trimmed by 0 bases and 4 bases, with 12 bases remaining between them.

The genes are TRBV4-1 and TRBJ1-4, with TRBD1 matching 7 bases. Germline V gene data show CDR1 as MGHRA and CDR2 as YSYEKL. The length of the CDR3 is 16 residues. Trimming removed 4 bases from V and 1 base from J; junction bases left unmatched: 6. The CDR3 DNA follows: TGCGCCAGCAGCCCACAAAGACAGGGAACTAATGAAAAACTGTTTTTT. Translated, it gives CASSPQRQGTNEKLFF.

This rearrangement joins TRBV9 to TRBJ1-2; D gene unclear. The CDR3 covers 13 residues. Looked up from germline, CDR1 is SGDLS and CDR2 is YYNGEE. The germline V and J ends were trimmed by 0 bases and 7 bases, with 10 bases remaining between them. The CDR3 spells CASSVANNGGYTF. CDR3 nucleotide sequence: TGTGCCAGCAGCGTAGCTAATAACGGTGGCTACACCTTC. The entire variable domain, with the rest obtained from reference TRBV9 and TRBJ1-2, is as follows: DSGVTQTPKHLITATGQRVTLRCSPRSGDLSVYWYQQSLDQGLQFLIQYYNGEERAKGNILERFSAQQFPDLHSELNLSSLELGDSALYFCASSVANNGGYTFGSGTRLTVV.

This clone has a single count. The chain has TRBV7-9 and TRBJ2-3; D possibly corresponds to TRBD2 (6 bases). V was trimmed by 0 bases and J by 9 bases, leaving 13 bases between them. From germline, CDR1 is SEHNR and CDR2 FQNEAQ (reference sequence). This CDR3 has 14 amino acids. The chain's CDR3 is CASSLARREDTQYF. CDR3 coding DNA: TGTGCCAGCAGCTTAGCGCGGAGGGAGGACACGCAGTATTTT.

The chain recombines TRBV29-1 with TRBJ1-2; D call uncertain. Germline V lookup: CDR1 SQVTM, CDR2 ANQGSEA. This CDR3 has 13 residues. Trimming removed 4 bases at V and 2 bases at J, with 11 bases between. This CDR3 is CSVGVGQNYGYTF. CDR3 DNA: TGCAGCGTTGGGGTAGGCCAGAACTATGGCTACACCTTC.

This clone was counted at least ten times. The chain employs TRBV19 and TRBJ2-1; D might be TRBD2 (6 bases). With 1 base removed from V and 7 bases from J, the gap between germline ends came to 14 bases. This CDR3 contains 15 residues. CDR1 is LNHDA, CDR2 SQIVND, per germline (reference sequence). The CDR3: CASSIGGGIGNEQFF. CDR3 sequence (DNA): TGTGCCAGTAGTATAGGAGGCGGGATAGGGAATGAGCAGTTCTTC.